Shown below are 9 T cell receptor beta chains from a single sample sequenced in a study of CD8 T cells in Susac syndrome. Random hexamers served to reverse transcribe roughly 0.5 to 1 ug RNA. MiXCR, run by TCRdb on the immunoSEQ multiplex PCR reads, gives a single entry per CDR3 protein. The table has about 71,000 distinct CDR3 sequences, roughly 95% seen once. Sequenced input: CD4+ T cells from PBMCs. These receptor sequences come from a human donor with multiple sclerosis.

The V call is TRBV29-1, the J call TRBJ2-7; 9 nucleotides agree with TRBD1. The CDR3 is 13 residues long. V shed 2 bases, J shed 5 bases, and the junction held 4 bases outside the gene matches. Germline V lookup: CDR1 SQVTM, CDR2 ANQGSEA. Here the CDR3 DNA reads TGCAGCGTTGAAATAACAGGGGGCAACGAGCAGTACTTC. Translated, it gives CSVEITGGNEQYF.

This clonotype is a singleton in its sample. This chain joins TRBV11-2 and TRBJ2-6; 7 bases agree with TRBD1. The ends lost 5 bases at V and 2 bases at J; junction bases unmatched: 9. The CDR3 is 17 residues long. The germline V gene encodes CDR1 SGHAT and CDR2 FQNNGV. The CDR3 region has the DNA TGTGCCAGCAGCCGAGAGGGTACAGGGGCTGGGGCCAACGTCCTGACTTTC. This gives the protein CASSREGTGAGANVLTF.

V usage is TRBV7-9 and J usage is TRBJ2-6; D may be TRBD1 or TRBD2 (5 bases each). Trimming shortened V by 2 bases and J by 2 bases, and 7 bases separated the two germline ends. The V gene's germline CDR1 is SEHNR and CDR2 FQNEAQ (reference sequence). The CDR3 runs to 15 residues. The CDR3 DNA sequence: TGTGCCAGCAGCTTACAGGGACCTGGGGCCAACGTCCTGACTTTC. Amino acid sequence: CASSLQGPGANVLTF.

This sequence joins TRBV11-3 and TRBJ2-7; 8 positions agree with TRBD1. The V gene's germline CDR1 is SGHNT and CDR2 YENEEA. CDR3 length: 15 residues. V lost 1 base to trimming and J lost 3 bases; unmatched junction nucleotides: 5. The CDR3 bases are TGTGCCAGCAGCTTAGCTGGGACAGGTTACTACGAGCAGTACTTC. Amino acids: CASSLAGTGYYEQYF. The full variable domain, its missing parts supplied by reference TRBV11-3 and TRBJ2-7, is EAGVVQSPRYKIIEKKQPVAFWCNPISGHNTLYWYLQNLGQGPELLIRYENEEAVDDSQLPKDRFSAERLKGVDSTLKIQPAELGDSAVYLCASSLAGTGYYEQYFGPGTRLTVT.

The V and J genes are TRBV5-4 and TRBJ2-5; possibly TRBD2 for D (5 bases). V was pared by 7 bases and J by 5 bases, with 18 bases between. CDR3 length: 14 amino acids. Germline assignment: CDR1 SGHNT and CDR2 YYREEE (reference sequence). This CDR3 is CASGVTGIPETQYF. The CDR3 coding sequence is TGTGCCAGCGGGGTGACGGGGATTCCGGAGACCCAGTACTTC.

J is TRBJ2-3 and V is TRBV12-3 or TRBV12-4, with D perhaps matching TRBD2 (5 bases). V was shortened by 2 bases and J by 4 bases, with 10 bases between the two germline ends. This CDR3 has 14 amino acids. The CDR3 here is CASSLSGSADTQYF. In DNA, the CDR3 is TGTGCCAGCAGTTTATCGGGGAGCGCAGATACGCAGTATTTT.

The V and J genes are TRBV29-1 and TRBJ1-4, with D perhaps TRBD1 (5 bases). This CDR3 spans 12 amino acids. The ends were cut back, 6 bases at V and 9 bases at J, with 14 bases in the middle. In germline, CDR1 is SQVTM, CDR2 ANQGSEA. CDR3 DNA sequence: TGCAGCGTCGCACAGGAGAGCCAAAAACTGTTTTTT. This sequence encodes CSVAQESQKLFF.

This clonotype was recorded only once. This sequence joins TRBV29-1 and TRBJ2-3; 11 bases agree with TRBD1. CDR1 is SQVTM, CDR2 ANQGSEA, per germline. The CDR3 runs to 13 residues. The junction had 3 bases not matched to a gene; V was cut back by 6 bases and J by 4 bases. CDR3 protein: CSVAGQGADTQYF. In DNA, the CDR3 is TGCAGCGTCGCGGGACAGGGGGCAGATACGCAGTATTTT.

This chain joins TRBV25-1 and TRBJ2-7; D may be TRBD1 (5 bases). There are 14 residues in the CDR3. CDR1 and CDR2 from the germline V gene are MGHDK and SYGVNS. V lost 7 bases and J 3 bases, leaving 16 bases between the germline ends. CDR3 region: CASTPTGRNYEQYF. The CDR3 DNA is TGTGCCAGCACTCCCACAGGACGGAACTACGAGCAGTACTTC.